This record concerns one TCR beta chain sequence. Its target is not known. The sample is drawn from a study of T-cell memory formation after mild COVID-19. Study-wide results and limits: Clonal second-wave expansions that peaked on day 37 had unconfirmed SARS-CoV-2 specificity.

A 5'RACE reaction primed in the constant segment made cDNA libraries of TCR alpha and TCR beta, and these carried sample barcodes and UMIs. TCRdb re-analysed the 5' RACE reads in MiXCR, keeping a single row per CDR3 protein. Of about 560,000 distinct CDR3 sequences in the sample, about a fifth were seen once. This CDR3 spans 15 amino acids. Germline V CDR1 and CDR2: SGHRS, YFSETQ. The germline V and J ends were trimmed by 0 bases and 5 bases, with 13 bases remaining between them. Input material: PBMCs or a T cell subset sorted from them (not recorded which). The chain uses TRBV5-1 and TRBJ2-3; D is perhaps TRBD2 (6 bases). The TCR was taken from an adult woman who had mild COVID-19 (a few samples of this study predate the infection). Cell type and time point are not known. CDR3: CASSLVGGTEDTQYF. Here the CDR3 DNA reads TGCGCCAGCAGCTTGGTTGGCGGGACCGAAGATACGCAGTATTTT.